This is a list of T cell receptor beta chains from one sample in a study of cytomegalovirus exposure and HLA in healthy donors. Repertoires were generated with immunoSEQ multiplex PCR, while TCRdb's copy carries only in-frame clones and drops some. The table records about 110,000 clones, 74% of them present only once. Material for sequencing was PBMCs. The receptors derive from a woman aged 40-49 years in good health and CMV-seropositive. Both conserved end residues are part of each CDR3. A D gene is named only where the DNA matches it firmly. The size of a clone is reported for some rows only, either as once, few or many, or as a class for expanded clones.

J | V | D | size | CDR3 | DNA
TRBJ2-6 | TRBV5-5 | - | few | CASSFGGGANVLTF | TGTGCCAGCAGCTTTGGCGGGGGGGCCAACGTCCTGACTTTC
TRBJ1-2 | TRBV5-1 | TRBD1 | - | CASSLGQGGFYGYTF | TGCGCCAGCAGCTTGGGTCAGGGGGGCTTCTATGGCTACACCTTC
TRBJ1-5 | TRBV10-2 | - | - | CASSAENQPQHF | TGCGCCAGCAGTGCAGAAAATCAGCCCCAGCATTTT
TRBJ1-6 | TRBV27 | - | - | CASSLKSISDSPLHF | TGTGCCAGCAGTTTAAAGAGCATCTCCGATTCACCCCTCCACTTT
TRBJ2-7 | TRBV2 | TRBD1 | once | CASRTGTGVDEQYF | TGTGCCAGCAGAACCGGGACAGGGGTCGACGAGCAGTACTTC
TRBJ2-6 | TRBV10-2 | - | few | CASGRSSGANVLTF | TGCGCCAGCGGAAGGAGCTCTGGGGCCAACGTCCTGACTTTC
TRBJ2-3 | TRBV19 | TRBD2 | once | CASSIQYPGGPPDTQYF | TGTGCCAGTAGTATACAATACCCGGGGGGGCCTCCAGATACGCAGTATTTT
TRBJ1-5 | TRBV7-2 | TRBD1 | - | CASSSPGGLPQHF | TGTGCCAGCAGCTCCCCAGGGGGCCTGCCCCAGCATTTT
TRBJ2-3 | TRBV15 | - | - | CATSGILAPADTQYF | TGTGCCACCAGCGGCATCCTAGCGCCAGCAGATACGCAGTATTTT
TRBJ2-7 | TRBV6-5 | - | - | CASSSSGHLPPLEQYF | TGTGCCAGCAGTTCCTCGGGACATCTTCCACCCCTCGAGCAGTACTTC
TRBJ1-1 | TRBV30 | - | - | CAWSVPLGMNTEAFF | TGTGCCTGGAGTGTTCCCCTCGGGATGAACACTGAAGCTTTCTTT
TRBJ2-7 | TRBV14 | TRBD2 | few | CASSPLGGSPYEQYF | TGTGCCAGCAGCCCCCTGGGGGGGTCCCCCTACGAGCAGTACTTC
TRBJ2-7 | TRBV7-2 | - | - | CASRAELAAGEQYF | TGTGCCAGCAGGGCCGAACTAGCCGCCGGGGAGCAGTACTTC
TRBJ1-1 | TRBV5-1 | - | - | CASSSGPTVNTEAFF | TGCGCCAGCAGCTCAGGGCCGACAGTGAACACTGAAGCTTTCTTT
TRBJ1-2 | TRBV5-4 | - | - | CASRAGGADGYTF | TGTGCCAGCAGAGCGGGGGGGGCTGATGGCTACACCTTC
TRBJ1-1 | TRBV5-1 | - | - | CASSLAARGSSGEAFF | TGCGCCAGCAGCTTGGCCGCTCGGGGGTCTTCGGGTGAAGCTTTCTTT
TRBJ2-3 | TRBV19 | - | - | CASSISVGGAFSTDTQYF | TGTGCCAGTAGTATAAGTGTGGGGGGGGCGTTTAGCACAGATACGCAGTATTTT
TRBJ1-5 | TRBV2 | - | few | CASSDRGSYSNQPQHF | TGTGCCAGCAGTGATAGAGGGTCTTATAGCAATCAGCCCCAGCATTTT
TRBJ2-3 | TRBV9 | TRBD2 | - | CASSLRGGPDTQYF | TGTGCCAGCAGCCTGCGGGGGGGCCCCGATACGCAGTATTTT
TRBJ2-3 | TRBV5-1 | TRBD1 | - | CASSQTGEDTQYF | TGCGCCAGCAGCCAGACAGGGGAAGATACGCAGTATTTT
TRBJ1-1 | TRBV30 | - | - | CAWSVPGRAAFF | TGTGCCTGGAGTGTACCCGGCAGGGCGGCTTTCTTT
TRBJ2-7 | TRBV6-1 | - | - | CASRAGSYEQYF | TGTGCCAGCAGGGCAGGGTCCTACGAGCAGTACTTC
TRBJ2-7 | TRBV9 | TRBD2 | - | CASSVEELAGSYEQYF | TGTGCCAGCAGCGTAGAAGAACTAGCGGGGTCCTACGAGCAGTACTTC
TRBJ2-7 | TRBV19 | - | - | CASSIGVPGRGYEQYF | TGTGCCAGTAGTATAGGTGTCCCAGGGCGTGGTTACGAGCAGTACTTC
TRBJ1-5 | TRBV5-4 | - | - | CASTSWDGGSNQPQHF | TGTGCCAGCACCTCTTGGGACGGAGGGTCCAATCAGCCCCAGCATTTT